This is a list of T cell receptor beta chains from one sample in a study of blood T cell repertoires in COVID-19. Generated by immunoSEQ multiplex PCR, the TCRdb table keeps only in-frame clones and is missing some. Found here are 200,000 to 250,000 clones, 88% of them singletons; the top ten hold around 1.5%. The sequenced sample consisted of peripheral blood. The source of these receptors is a man between 18 and 35 years old with active or convalescent COVID-19. The CDR3 runs from the conserved cysteine through the conserved F or W. The D gene is left open where the match is weak. Expanded clones are given a class, and other clones once, few, many or no size at all.

j_call	clone_size	d_call	v_call	cdr3_aa	cdr3_nt
TRBJ2-5	once	-	TRBV6-5	CASRISGPPQETQYF	TGTGCCAGCAGGATAAGCGGGCCGCCCCAAGAGACCCAGTACTTC
TRBJ1-6	-	TRBD1	TRBV4-1	CASSLSQGADSPLHF	TGCGCCAGCAGCCTAAGTCAGGGGGCCGATTCACCCCTCCACTTT
TRBJ2-1	-	-	TRBV10-3	CAISDSTGATYNEQFF	TGTGCCATCAGTGATTCTACGGGAGCGACCTACAATGAGCAGTTCTTC
TRBJ1-1	-	-	TRBV30	CAQTLGVNTEAFF	TGTGCGCAAACATTAGGGGTTAACACTGAAGCTTTCTTT
TRBJ1-5	once	-	TRBV19	CASRTGNQPQHF	TGTGCCAGCCGCACAGGGAACCAGCCCCAGCATTTT
TRBJ2-7	-	TRBD2	TRBV7-8	CASKRDSYEQYF	TGTGCCAGCAAGCGGGATTCCTACGAGCAGTACTTC
TRBJ2-5	once	TRBD2	TRBV7-2	CASSLQTSGSTAGETQYF	TGTGCCAGCAGCTTACAGACTAGCGGGAGTACGGCGGGAGAGACCCAGTACTTC
TRBJ2-7	-	-	TRBV28	CASRPLRGTYEQYF	TGTGCCAGCAGACCTCTACGCGGAACCTACGAGCAGTACTTC
TRBJ2-1	-	TRBD2	TRBV11-2	CASSLDSLSGSPSYNEQFF	TGTGCCAGCAGCTTAGATTCCCTTAGCGGGAGCCCCTCCTACAATGAGCAGTTCTTC
TRBJ1-1	-	TRBD1	TRBV4-1	CASSVQGGTEAFF	TGCGCCAGCAGCGTCCAGGGGGGTACTGAAGCTTTCTTT
TRBJ2-6	-	TRBD1	TRBV9	CASSGGLRGQGPSGANVLTF	TGTGCCAGCAGCGGTGGTCTCCGGGGACAGGGTCCGTCTGGGGCCAACGTCCTGACTTTC
TRBJ1-1	-	-	TRBV7-2	CASSPRGGTEAFF	TGTGCCAGCAGTCCCCGAGGGGGCACTGAAGCTTTCTTT
TRBJ2-1	once	-	TRBV5-8	CASSYGLTNSYNEQFF	TGTGCCAGCAGTTATGGACTAACCAACTCCTACAATGAGCAGTTCTTC
TRBJ2-7	-	-	TRBV10-1	CASPHRSGAAYEQYF	TGCGCCAGCCCCCATCGGTCGGGAGCAGCCTACGAGCAGTACTTC
TRBJ2-1	-	TRBD2	TRBV27	CASSLPGLAGEGGSYNEQFF	TGTGCCAGCAGTTTGCCGGGACTAGCGGGAGAGGGGGGCTCCTACAATGAGCAGTTCTTC
TRBJ2-2	-	-	TRBV7-9	CASSLLGQGPTGELFF	TGTGCCAGCAGCTTATTGGGGCAGGGTCCCACCGGGGAGCTGTTTTTT
TRBJ1-5	once	-	TRBV27	CASSLDGGEGGDQPQHF	TGTGCCAGCAGTTTGGATGGGGGGGAAGGTGGCGACCAGCCCCAGCATTTT